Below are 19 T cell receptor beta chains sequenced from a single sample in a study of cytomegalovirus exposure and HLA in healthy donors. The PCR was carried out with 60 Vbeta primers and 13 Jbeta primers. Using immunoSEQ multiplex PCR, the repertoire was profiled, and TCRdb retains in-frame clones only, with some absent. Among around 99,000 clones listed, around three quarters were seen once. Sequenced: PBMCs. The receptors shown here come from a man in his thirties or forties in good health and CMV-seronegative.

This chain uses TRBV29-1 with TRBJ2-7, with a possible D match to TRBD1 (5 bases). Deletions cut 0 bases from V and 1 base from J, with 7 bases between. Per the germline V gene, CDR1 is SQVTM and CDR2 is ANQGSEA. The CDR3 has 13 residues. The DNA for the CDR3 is TGCAGCGTTGAAGAGGGGCCTTCCTACGAGCAGTACTTC. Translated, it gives CSVEEGPSYEQYF.

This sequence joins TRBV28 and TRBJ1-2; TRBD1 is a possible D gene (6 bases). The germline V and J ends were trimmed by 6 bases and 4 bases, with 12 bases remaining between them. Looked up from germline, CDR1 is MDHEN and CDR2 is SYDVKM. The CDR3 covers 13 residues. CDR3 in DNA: TGTGCCAGCAGATCAGGACAGAGCTATGGCTACACCTTC. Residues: CASRSGQSYGYTF.

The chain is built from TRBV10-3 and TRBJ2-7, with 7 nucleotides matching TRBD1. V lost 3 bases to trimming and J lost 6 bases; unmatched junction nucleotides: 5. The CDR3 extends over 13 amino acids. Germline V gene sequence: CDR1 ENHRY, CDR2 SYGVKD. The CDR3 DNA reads TGTGCCATCAGTGAACGACAGGGTTGCGAGCAGTACTTC. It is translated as CAISERQGCEQYF.

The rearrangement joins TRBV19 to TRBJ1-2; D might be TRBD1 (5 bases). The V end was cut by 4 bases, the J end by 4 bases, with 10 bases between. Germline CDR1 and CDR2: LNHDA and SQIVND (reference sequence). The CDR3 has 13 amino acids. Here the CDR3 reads CASSNDRTYGYTF. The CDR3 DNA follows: TGTGCCAGTAGTAATGACAGAACCTATGGCTACACCTTC.

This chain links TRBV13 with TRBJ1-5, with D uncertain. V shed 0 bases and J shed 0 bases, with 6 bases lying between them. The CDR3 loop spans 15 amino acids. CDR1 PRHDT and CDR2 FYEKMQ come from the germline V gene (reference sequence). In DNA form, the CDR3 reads TGTGCCAGCAGCTTAGGCAAAGCTAGCAATCAGCCCCAGCATTTT. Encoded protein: CASSLGKASNQPQHF.

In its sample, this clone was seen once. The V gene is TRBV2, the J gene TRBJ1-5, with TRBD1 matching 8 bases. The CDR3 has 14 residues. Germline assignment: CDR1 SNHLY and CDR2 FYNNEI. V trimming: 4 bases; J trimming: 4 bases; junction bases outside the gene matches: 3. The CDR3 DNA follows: TGTGCCAGCAGTGTACAGGGGGAGAATCAGCCCCAGCATTTT. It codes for CASSVQGENQPQHF.

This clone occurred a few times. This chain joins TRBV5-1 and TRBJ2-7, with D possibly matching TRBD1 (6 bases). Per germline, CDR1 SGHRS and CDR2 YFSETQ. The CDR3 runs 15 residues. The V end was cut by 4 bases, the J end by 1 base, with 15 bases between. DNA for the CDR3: TGCGCCAGCAGCCCGGTACAGGGATTATCCTACGAGCAGTACTTC. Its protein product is CASSPVQGLSYEQYF. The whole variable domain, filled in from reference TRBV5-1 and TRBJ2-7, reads KAGVTQTPRYLIKTRGQQVTLSCSPISGHRSVSWYQQTPGQGLQFLFEYFSETQRNKGNFPGRFSGRQFSNSRSEMNVSTLELGDSALYLCASSPVQGLSYEQYFGPGTRLTVT.

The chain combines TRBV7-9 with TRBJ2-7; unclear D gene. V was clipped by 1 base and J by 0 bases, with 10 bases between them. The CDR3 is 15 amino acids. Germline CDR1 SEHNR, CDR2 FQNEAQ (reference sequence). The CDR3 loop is CASSLDSSSSYEQYF. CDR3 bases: TGTGCCAGCAGCTTAGACAGTTCGAGCTCCTACGAGCAGTACTTC.

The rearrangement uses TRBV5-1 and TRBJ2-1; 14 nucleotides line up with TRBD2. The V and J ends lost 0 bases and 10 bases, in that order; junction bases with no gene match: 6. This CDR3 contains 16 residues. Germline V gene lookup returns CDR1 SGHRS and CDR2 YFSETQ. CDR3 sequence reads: CASSLGLAGGPREQFF. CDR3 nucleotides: TGCGCCAGCAGCTTGGGACTAGCGGGAGGGCCCCGCGAGCAGTTCTTC.

CDR3 DNA sequence: TGTGCCACCAGCAGAGATATGGGGCCCTCCTACGAGCAGTACTTC. Translated, it gives CATSRDMGPSYEQYF. The chain uses TRBV15 and TRBJ2-7; D perhaps matches TRBD1 (5 bases). Per the germline V gene, CDR1 is LNHNV and CDR2 is YYDKDF (reference sequence). The CDR3 is 15 amino acids. Deletions cut 0 bases from V and 0 bases from J, with 9 bases between.

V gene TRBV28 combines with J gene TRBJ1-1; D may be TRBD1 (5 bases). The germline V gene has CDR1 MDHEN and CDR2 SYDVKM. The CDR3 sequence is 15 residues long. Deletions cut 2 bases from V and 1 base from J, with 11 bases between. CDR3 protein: CASSLAGRQNTEAFF. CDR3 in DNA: TGTGCCAGCAGTTTAGCGGGACGCCAGAACACTGAAGCTTTCTTT.

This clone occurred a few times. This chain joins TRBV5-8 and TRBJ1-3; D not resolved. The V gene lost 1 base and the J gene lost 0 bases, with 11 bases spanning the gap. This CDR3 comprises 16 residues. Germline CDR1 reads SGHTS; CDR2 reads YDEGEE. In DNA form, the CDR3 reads TGTGCCAGCAGCTTGTCCGGTTTTCCCTCTGGAAACACCATATATTTT. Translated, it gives CASSLSGFPSGNTIYF.

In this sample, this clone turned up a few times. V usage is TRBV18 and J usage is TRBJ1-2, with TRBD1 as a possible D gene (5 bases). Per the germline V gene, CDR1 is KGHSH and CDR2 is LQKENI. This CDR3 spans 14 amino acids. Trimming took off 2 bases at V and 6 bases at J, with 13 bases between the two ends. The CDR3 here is CASSPAAAGDGYTF. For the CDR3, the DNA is TGTGCCAGCTCACCAGCTGCGGCGGGGGATGGCTACACCTTC.

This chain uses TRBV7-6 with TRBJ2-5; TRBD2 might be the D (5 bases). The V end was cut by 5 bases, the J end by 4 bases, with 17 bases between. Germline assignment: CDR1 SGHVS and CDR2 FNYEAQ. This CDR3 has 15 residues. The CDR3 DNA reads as TGTGCCAGCAGCCTTCGGGATTTTGTGATAGAGACCCAGTACTTC. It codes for CASSLRDFVIETQYF.

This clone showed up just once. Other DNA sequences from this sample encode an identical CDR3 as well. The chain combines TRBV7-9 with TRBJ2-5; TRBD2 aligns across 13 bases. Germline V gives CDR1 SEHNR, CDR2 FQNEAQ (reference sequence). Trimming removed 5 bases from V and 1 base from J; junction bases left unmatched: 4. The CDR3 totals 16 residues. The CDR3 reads CASSLGLAGAQETQYF. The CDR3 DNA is TGTGCCAGCAGCCTCGGACTAGCGGGGGCCCAAGAGACCCAGTACTTC.

The CDR3 sequence is CASSGSGGTTDTQYF. The CDR3 DNA reads as TGCGCCAGCAGCGGTAGCGGGGGGACCACAGATACGCAGTATTTT. The chain combines TRBV5-1 with TRBJ2-3; 10 bases line up with TRBD2. V gave up 4 bases and J gave up 2 bases; unmatched junction bases: 4. Germline-derived CDR1 and CDR2 are SGHRS and YFSETQ. The CDR3 has 15 amino acids. Full variable domain (remainder filled in from reference TRBV5-1 and TRBJ2-3): KAGVTQTPRYLIKTRGQQVTLSCSPISGHRSVSWYQQTPGQGLQFLFEYFSETQRNKGNFPGRFSGRQFSNSRSEMNVSTLELGDSALYLCASSGSGGTTDTQYFGPGTRLTVL.

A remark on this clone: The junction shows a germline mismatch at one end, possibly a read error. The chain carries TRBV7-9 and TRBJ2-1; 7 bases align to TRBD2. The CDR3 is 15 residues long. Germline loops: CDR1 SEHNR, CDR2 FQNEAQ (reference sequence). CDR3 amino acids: CSSSATSAPNGEQFF. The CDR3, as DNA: TGTTCCAGCAGCGCAACTAGCGCTCCCAACGGGGAGCAGTTCTTC.

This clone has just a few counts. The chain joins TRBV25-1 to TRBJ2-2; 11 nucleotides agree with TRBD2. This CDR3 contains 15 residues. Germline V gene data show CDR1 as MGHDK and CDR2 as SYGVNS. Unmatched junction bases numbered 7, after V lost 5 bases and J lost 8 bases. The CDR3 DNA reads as TGTGCCAGCAGTAGCCCACTAGCGGGGGTTGGGGAGCTGTTTTTT. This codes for CASSSPLAGVGELFF.

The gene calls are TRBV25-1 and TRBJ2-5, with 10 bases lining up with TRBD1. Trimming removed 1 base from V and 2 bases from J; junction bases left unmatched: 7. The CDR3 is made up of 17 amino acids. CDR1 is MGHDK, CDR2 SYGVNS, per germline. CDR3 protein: CASSEFREDRGQETQYF. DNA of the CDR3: TGTGCCAGCAGTGAATTTCGGGAGGACAGGGGGCAAGAGACCCAGTACTTC.